What follows are 2 T cell receptor beta chains derived from one specimen sequenced in a study of spatial heterogeneity in lung cancer (dated by TCRdb to the late 2010s). What the study reported, not specific to this receptor: The tumor nonsynonymous mutation count correlated with the number of expanded alpha and beta TCRs within the tumor.

Receptors were amplified or captured by 5' RACE. The listed sequencing device is NextSeq 500. TCRdb's own reprocessing of the public reads used fastp at Q25 and MiXCR and kept productive beta chains. Identical CDR3 proteins give one entry, which carries the most common genes and DNA. This sample has some 6,200 distinct CDR3 sequences in its table, and 13% to 15% of those were observed once. The ten largest clones represent more than 8.5% of the sample. Their antigen targets remain unknown. The time point label here, explained by the study, means: sample taken at primary tumor resection. Sequencing used lung tumor tissue, obtained at surgery. The receptors derive from a male donor with early-stage non-small cell lung cancer.

This clonotype was observed at least ten times. This beta chain came through as a stray read in a library set up for alpha chains, and its size says little. This chain connects TRBV2 to TRBJ2-1; D is undetermined. The CDR3 is 12 amino acids. From germline, CDR1 is SNHLY and CDR2 FYNNEI. V dropped 2 bases and J dropped 6 bases, with 5 bases sitting between them. CDR3: CASSEFTNEQFF. The CDR3 DNA sequence: TGTGCCAGCAGTGAATTCACCAATGAGCAGTTCTTC.

About this clonotype: The library was designed around alpha chains, so this beta chain is a stray read whose abundance carries little weight. The chain links TRBV11-3 to TRBJ1-5; 8 bases align to TRBD1. CDR1 SGHNT and CDR2 YENEEA come from the germline V gene. V dropped 5 bases and J dropped 13; count of bases not matched to a gene: 13. The CDR3 sequence is 14 residues long. In nucleotides, the CDR3 is TGTGCCAGCAGCCCAGGGACAGGAGAGCGGGAGCAGCATTTT. The encoded protein is CASSPGTGEREQHF.